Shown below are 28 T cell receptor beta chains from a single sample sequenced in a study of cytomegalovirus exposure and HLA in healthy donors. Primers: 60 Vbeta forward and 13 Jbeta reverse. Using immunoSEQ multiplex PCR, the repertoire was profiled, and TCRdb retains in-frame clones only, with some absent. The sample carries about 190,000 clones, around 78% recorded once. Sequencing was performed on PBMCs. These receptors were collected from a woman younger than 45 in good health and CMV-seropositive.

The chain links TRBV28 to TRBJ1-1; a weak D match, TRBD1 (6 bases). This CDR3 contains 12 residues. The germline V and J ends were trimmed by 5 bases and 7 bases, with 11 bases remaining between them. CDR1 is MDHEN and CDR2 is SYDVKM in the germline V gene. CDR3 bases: TGTGCCAGCAGTCCCCCGGACAGTGAAGCTTTCTTT. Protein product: CASSPPDSEAFF.

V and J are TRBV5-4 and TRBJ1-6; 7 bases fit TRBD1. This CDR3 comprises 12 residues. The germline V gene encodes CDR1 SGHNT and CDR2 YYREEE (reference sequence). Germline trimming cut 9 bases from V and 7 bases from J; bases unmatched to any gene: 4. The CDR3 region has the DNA TGTGCCACCGGGACAGTAAATTCACCCCTCCACTTT. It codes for CATGTVNSPLHF.

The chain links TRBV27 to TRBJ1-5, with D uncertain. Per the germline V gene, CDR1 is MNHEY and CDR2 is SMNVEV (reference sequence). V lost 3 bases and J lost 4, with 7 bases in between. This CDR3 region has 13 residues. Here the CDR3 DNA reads TGTGCCAGCAGTTTCCCCGGGAATCAGCCCCAGCATTTT. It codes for CASSFPGNQPQHF.

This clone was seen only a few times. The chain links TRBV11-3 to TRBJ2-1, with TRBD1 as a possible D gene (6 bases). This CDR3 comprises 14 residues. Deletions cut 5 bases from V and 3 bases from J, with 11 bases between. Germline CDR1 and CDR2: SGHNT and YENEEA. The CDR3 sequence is CASSKSQGYNEQFF. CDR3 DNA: TGTGCCAGCAGCAAATCACAGGGCTACAATGAGCAGTTCTTC.

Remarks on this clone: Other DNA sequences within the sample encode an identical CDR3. CDR3 nucleotide sequence: TGCAGTCCCGCCGTTGCGTATGGCTACACCTTC. This encodes CSPAVAYGYTF. The V gene is TRBV20-1, the J gene TRBJ1-2; D unclear. Trimming took off 8 bases at V and 5 bases at J, with 12 bases between the two ends. This CDR3 contains 11 residues. Germline CDR1 reads DFQATT; CDR2 reads SNEGSKA (reference sequence).

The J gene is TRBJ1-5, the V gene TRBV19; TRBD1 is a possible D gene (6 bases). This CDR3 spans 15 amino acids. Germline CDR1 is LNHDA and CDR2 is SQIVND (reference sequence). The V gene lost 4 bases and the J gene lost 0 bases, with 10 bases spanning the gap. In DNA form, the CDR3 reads TGTGCCAGTAGTAGTCAGGGGACTAGCAATCAGCCCCAGCATTTT. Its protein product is CASSSQGTSNQPQHF.

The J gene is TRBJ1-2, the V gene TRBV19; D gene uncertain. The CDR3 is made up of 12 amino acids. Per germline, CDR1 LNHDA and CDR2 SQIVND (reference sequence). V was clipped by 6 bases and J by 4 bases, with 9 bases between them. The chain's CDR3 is CASSWRGYGYTF. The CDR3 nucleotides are TGTGCCAGTAGCTGGCGGGGCTATGGCTACACCTTC.

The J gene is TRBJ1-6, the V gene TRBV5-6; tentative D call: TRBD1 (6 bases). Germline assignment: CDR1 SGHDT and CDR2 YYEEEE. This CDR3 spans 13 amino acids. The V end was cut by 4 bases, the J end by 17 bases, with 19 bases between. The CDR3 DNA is TGTGCCAGCAGCGTTACAGCGGGGGGGGCCGTCCACTTT. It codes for CASSVTAGGAVHF. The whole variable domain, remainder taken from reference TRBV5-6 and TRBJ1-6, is DAGVTQSPTHLIKTRGQQVTLRCSPKSGHDTVSWYQQALGQGPQFIFQYYEEEERQRGNFPDRFSGHQFPNYSSELNVNALLLGDSALYLCASSVTAGGAVHFGNGTRLTVT.

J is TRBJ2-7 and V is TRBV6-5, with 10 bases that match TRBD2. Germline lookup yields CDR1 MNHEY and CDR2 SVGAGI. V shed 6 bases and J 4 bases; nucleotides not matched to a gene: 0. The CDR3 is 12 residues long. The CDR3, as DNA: TGTGCCAGCAGGGGACTAGCGTACGAGCAGTACTTC. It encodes CASRGLAYEQYF.

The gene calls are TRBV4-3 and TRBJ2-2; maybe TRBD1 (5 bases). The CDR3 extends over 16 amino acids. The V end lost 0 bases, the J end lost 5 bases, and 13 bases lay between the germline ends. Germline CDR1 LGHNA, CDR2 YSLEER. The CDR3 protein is CASSQDFRVRTGELFF. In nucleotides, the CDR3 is TGCGCCAGCAGCCAAGATTTCAGGGTTCGAACCGGGGAGCTGTTTTTT.

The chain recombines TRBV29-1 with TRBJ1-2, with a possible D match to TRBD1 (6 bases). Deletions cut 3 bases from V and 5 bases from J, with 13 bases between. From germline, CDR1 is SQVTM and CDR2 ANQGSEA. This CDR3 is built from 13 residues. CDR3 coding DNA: TGCAGCGTTGATAAACAGGGAGATTATGGCTACACCTTC. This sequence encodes CSVDKQGDYGYTF.

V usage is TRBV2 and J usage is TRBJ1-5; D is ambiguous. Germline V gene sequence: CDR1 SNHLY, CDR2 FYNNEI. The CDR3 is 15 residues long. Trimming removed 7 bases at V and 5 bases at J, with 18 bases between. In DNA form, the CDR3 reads TGTGCCAGCAAATCCGGCCGGAGACGCGATCAGCCCCAGCATTTT. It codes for CASKSGRRRDQPQHF.

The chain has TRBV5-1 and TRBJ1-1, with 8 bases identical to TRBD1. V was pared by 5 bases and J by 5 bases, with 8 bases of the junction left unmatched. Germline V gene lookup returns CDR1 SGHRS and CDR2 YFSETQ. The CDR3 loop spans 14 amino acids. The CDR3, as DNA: TGCGCCAGCAGGGCGACAGGGGAGGGGACTGAAGCTTTCTTT. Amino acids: CASRATGEGTEAFF.

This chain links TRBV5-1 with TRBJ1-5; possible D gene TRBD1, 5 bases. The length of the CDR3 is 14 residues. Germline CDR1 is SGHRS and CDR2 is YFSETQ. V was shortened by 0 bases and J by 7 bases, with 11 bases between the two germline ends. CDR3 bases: TGCGCCAGCAGCTTGGAGGCAGGACAACAGCCCCAGCATTTT. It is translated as CASSLEAGQQPQHF.

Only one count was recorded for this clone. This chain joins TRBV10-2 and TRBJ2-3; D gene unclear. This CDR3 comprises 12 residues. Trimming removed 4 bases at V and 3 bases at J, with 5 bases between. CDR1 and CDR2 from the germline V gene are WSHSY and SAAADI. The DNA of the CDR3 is TGCGCCAGCAGTGCGACAACAGATACGCAGTATTTT. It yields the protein CASSATTDTQYF.

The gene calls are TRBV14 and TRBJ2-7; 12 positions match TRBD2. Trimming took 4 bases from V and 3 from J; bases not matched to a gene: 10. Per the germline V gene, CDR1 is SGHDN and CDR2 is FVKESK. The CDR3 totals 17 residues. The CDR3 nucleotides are TGTGCCAGCAGCCCGCTAGCGGGAGGGCGAACTCTCTACGAGCAGTACTTC. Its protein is CASSPLAGGRTLYEQYF.

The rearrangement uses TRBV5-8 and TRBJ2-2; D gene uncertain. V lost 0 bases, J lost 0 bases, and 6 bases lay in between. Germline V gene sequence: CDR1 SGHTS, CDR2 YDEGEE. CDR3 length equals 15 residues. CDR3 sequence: CASSLVVANTGELFF. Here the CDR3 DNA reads TGTGCCAGCAGCTTGGTGGTAGCGAACACCGGGGAGCTGTTTTTT.

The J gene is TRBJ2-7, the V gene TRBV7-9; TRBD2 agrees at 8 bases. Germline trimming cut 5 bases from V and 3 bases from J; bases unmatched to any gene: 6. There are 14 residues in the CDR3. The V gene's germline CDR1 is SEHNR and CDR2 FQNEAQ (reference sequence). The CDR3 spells CASSRAGEGYEQYF. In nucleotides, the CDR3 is TGTGCCAGCAGCCGAGCGGGAGAGGGCTACGAGCAGTACTTC. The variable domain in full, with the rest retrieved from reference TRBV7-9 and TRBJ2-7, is DTGVSQNPRHKITKRGQNVTFRCDPISEHNRLYWYRQTLGQGPEFLTYFQNEAQLEKSRLLSDRFSAERPKGSFSTLEIQRTEQGDSAMYLCASSRAGEGYEQYFGPGTRLTVT.

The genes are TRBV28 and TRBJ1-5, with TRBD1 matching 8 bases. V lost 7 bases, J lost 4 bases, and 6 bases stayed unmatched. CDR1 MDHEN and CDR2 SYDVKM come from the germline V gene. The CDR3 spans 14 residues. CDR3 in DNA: TGTGCCAGCATTCTGGACAGGGCAAATCAGCCCCAGCATTTT. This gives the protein CASILDRANQPQHF.

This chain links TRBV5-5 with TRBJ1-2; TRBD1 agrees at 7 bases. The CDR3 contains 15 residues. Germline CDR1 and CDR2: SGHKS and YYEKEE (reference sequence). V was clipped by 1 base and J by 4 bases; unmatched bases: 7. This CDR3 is CASSLYEGASYGYTF. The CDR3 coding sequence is TGTGCCAGCAGCTTGTATGAGGGGGCGAGCTATGGCTACACCTTC.

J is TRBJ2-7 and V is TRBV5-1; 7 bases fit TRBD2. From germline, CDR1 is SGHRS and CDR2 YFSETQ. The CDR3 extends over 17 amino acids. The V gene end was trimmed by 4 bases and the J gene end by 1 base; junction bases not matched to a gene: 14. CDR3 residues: CASSSRDYQAPSYEQYF. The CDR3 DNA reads TGCGCCAGCAGCAGCCGGGACTACCAGGCGCCATCCTACGAGCAGTACTTC. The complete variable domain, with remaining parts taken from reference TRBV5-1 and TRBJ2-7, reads KAGVTQTPRYLIKTRGQQVTLSCSPISGHRSVSWYQQTPGQGLQFLFEYFSETQRNKGNFPGRFSGRQFSNSRSEMNVSTLELGDSALYLCASSSRDYQAPSYEQYFGPGTRLTVT.

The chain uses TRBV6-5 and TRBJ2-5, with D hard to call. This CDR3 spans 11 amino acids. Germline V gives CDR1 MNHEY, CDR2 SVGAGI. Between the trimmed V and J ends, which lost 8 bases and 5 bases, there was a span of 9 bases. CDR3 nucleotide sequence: TGTGCCAGCCGCTACCGTGAGACCCAGTACTTC. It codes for CASRYRETQYF.

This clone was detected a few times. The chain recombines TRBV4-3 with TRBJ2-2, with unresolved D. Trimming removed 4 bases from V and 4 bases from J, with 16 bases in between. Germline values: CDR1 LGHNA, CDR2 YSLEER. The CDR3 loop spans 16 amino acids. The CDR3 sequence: CASSLQPSPSTGELFF. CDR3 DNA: TGCGCCAGCAGCCTGCAACCCTCCCCGAGCACCGGGGAGCTGTTTTTT.

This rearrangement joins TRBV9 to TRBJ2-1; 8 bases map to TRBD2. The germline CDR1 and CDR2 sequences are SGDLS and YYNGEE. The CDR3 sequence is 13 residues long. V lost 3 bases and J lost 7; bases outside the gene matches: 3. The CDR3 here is CASSAGLGNEQFF. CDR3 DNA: TGTGCCAGCAGCGCGGGACTAGGGAATGAGCAGTTCTTC.

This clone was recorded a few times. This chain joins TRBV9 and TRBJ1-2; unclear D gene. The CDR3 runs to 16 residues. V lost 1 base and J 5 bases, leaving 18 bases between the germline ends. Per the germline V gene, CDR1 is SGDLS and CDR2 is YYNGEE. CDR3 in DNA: TGTGCCAGCAGCGTAAATGACTGGCGGCCGAGGTATGGCTACACCTTC. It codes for CASSVNDWRPRYGYTF. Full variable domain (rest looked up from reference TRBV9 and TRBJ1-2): DSGVTQTPKHLITATGQRVTLRCSPRSGDLSVYWYQQSLDQGLQFLIQYYNGEERAKGNILERFSAQQFPDLHSELNLSSLELGDSALYFCASSVNDWRPRYGYTFGSGTRLTVV.

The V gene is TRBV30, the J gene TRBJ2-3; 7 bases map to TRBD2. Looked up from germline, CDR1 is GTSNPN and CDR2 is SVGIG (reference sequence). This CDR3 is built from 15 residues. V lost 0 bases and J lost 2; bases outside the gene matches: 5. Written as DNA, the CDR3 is TGTGCCTGGAGTGTACACGGGGGGACCACAGATACGCAGTATTTT. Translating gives CAWSVHGGTTDTQYF.

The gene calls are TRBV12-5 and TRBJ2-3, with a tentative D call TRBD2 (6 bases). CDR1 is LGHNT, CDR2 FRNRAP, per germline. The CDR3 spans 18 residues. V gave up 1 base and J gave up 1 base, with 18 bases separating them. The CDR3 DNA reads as TGTGCTAGTGGTTTGGGCCCATTAGGAGGCGGGGGCACAGATACGCAGTATTTT. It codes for CASGLGPLGGGGTDTQYF.

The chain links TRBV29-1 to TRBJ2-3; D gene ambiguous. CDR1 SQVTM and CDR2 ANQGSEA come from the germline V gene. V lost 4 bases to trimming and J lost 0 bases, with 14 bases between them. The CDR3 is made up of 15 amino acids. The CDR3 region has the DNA TGCAGCGTTGTTTCCCTGACAACCAGCACAGATACGCAGTATTTT. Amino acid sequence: CSVVSLTTSTDTQYF.